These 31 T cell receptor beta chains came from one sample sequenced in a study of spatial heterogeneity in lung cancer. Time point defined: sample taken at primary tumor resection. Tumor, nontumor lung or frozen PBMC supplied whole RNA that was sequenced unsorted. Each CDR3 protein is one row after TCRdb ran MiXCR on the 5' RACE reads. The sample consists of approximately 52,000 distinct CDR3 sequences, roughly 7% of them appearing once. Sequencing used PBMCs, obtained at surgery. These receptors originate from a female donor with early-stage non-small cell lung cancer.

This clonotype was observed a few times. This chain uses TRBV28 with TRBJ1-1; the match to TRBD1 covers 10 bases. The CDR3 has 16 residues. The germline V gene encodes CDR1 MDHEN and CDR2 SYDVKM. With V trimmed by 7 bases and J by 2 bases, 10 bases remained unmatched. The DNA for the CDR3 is TGTGCCAGCATCATCGGGGGGACAGGGGCTAACACTGAAGCTTTCTTT. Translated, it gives CASIIGGTGANTEAFF.

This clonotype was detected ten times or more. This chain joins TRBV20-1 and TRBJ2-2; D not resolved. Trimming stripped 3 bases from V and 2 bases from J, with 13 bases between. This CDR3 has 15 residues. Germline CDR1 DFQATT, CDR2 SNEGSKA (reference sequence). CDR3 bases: TGCAGTGCTAGGGTTTATTCAGGAAACACCGGGGAGCTGTTTTTT. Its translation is CSARVYSGNTGELFF.

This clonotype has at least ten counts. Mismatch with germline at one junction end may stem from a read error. The CDR3 nucleotides are TGCAGCGTGGAAGGGACTAGCGGACAAGAGACCCAGTACTTC. This encodes CSVEGTSGQETQYF. The rearrangement joins TRBV29-1 to TRBJ2-5; TRBD2 matches at 11 bases. This CDR3 spans 14 amino acids. From germline, CDR1 is SQVTM and CDR2 ANQGSEA.

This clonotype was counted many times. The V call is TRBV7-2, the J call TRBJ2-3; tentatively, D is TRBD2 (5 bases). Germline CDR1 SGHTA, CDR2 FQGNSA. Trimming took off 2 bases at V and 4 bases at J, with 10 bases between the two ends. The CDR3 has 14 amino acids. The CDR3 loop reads CASSLTRASDTQYF. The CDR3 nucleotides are TGTGCCAGCAGCTTAACGCGGGCTTCAGATACGCAGTATTTT.

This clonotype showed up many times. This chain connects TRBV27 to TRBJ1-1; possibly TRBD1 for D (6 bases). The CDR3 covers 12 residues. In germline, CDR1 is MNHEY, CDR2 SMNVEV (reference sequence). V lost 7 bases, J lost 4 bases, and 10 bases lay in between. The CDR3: CASKGVFTEAFF. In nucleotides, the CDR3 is TGTGCCAGCAAGGGGGTTTTCACTGAAGCTTTCTTT.

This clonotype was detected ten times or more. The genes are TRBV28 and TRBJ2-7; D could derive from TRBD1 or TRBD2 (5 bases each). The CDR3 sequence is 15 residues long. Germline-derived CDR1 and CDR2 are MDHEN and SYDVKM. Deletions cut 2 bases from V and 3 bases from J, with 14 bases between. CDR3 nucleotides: TGTGCCAGCAGTTTAGAGGGGCGCAGAAACTACGAGCAGTACTTC. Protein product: CASSLEGRRNYEQYF.

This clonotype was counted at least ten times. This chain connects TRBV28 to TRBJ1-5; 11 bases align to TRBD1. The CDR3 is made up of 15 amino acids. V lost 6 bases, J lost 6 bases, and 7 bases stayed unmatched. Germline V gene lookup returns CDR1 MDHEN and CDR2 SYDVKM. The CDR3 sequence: CASSAAGTGGQPQHF. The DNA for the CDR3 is TGTGCCAGCAGCGCGGCCGGGACAGGGGGTCAGCCCCAGCATTTT. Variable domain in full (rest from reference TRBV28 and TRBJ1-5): DVKVTQSSRYLVKRTGEKVFLECVQDMDHENMFWYRQDPGLGLRLIYFSYDVKMKEKGDIPEGYSVSREKKERFSLILESASTNQTSMYLCASSAAGTGGQPQHFGDGTRLSIL.

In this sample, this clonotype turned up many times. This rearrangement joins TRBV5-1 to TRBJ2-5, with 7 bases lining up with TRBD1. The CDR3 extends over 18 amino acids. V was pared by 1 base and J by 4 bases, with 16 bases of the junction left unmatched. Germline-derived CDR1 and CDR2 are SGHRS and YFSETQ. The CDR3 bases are TGCGCCAGCAGCTTGTGGACGACAGGGTCCCTAATTAGAGAGACCCAGTACTTC. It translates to CASSLWTTGSLIRETQYF.

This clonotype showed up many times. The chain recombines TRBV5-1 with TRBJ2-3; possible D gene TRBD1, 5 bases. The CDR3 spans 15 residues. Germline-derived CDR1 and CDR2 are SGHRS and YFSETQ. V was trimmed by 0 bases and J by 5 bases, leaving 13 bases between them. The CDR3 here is CASSLADSGKDTQYF. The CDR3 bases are TGCGCCAGCAGCTTGGCCGACAGTGGCAAAGATACGCAGTATTTT.

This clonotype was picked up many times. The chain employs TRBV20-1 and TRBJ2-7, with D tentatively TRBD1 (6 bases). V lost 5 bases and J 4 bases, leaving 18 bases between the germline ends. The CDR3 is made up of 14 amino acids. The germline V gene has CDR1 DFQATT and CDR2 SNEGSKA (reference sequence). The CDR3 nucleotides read TGCAGTGCTCCCTCGTCACAGGGTGGGTACGAGCAGTACTTC. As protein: CSAPSSQGGYEQYF.

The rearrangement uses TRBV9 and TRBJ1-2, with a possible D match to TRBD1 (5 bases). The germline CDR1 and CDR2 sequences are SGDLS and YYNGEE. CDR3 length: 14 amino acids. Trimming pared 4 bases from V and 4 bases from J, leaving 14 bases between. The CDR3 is CASSSGGQAYGYTF. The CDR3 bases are TGTGCCAGCAGCTCCGGGGGTCAAGCCTATGGCTACACCTTC.

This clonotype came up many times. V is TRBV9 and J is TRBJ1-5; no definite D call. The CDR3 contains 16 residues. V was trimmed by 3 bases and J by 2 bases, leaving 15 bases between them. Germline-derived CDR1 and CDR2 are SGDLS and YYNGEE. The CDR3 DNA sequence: TGTGCCAGCAGCGCTTGGGTTGCCGGTTGCAATCAGCCCCAGCATTTT. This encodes CASSAWVAGCNQPQHF.

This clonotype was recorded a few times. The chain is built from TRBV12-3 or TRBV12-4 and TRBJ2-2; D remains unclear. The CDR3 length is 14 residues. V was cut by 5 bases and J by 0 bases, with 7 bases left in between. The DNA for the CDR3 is TGTGCCAGCAGTATGGGAACGAACACCGGGGAGCTGTTTTTT. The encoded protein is CASSMGTNTGELFF.

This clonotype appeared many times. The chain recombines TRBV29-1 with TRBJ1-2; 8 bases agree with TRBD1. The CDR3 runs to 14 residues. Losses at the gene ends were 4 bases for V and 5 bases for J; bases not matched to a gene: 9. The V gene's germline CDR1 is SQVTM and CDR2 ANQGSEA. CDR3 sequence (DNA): TGCAGCGTTGGGTACCCCCAGGGGGCTTATGGCTACACCTTC. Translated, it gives CSVGYPQGAYGYTF.

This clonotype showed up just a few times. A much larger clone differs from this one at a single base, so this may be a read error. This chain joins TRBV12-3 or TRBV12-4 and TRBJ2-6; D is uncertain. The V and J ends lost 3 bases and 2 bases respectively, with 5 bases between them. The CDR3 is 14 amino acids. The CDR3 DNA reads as TGTGCCAGCAGTTTTGGCGCTGGGGCCAACGTCCTGACTTTC. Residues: CASSFGAGANVLTF.

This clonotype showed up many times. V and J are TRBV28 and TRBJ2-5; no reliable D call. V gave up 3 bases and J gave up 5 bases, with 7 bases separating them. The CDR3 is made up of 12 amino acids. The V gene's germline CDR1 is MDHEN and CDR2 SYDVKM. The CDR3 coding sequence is TGTGCCAGCAGTTTCGGTCAGGAGACCCAGTACTTC. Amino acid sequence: CASSFGQETQYF.

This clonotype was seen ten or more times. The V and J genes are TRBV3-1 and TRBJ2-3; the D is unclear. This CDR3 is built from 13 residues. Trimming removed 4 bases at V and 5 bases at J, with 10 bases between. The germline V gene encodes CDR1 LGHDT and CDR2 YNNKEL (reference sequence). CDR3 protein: CASSPYLEDTQYF. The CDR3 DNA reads TGTGCCAGCAGCCCGTACTTGGAAGATACGCAGTATTTT.

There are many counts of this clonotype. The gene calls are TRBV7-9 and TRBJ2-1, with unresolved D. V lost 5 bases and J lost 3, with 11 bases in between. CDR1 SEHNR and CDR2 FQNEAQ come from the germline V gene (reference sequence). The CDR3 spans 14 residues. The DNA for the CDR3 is TGTGCCAGCAGCCCCGGACGGAACTACAATGAGCAGTTCTTC. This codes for CASSPGRNYNEQFF.

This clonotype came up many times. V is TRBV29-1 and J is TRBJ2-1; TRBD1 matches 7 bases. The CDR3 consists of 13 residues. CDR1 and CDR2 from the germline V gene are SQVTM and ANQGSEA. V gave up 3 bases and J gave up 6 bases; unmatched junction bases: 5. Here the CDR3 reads CSVETGKLNEQFF. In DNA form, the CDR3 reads TGCAGCGTTGAGACAGGGAAACTCAATGAGCAGTTCTTC.

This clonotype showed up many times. The CDR3 nucleotides are TGTGCCAGCAGTTGGACTTATCCTAACACTGAAGCTTTCTTT. Its protein product is CASSWTYPNTEAFF. The V gene is TRBV27, the J gene TRBJ1-1; no definite D call. V gave up 4 bases and J gave up 2 bases, with 11 bases separating them. The germline gives CDR1 MNHEY, CDR2 SMNVEV (reference sequence). CDR3 length: 14 residues.

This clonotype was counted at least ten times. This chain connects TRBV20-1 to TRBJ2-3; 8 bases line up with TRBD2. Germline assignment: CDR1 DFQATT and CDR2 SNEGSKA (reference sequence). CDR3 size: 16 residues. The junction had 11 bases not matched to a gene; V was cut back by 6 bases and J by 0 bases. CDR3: CSATRGVAGSTDTQYF. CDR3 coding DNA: TGCAGTGCCACCCGGGGGGTAGCGGGGAGCACAGATACGCAGTATTTT.

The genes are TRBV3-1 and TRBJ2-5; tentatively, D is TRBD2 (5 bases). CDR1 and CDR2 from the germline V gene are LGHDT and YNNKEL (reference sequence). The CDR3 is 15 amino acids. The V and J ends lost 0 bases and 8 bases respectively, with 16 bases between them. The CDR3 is CASSQDFVARETQYF. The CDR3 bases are TGTGCCAGCAGCCAAGATTTTGTAGCGAGGGAAACCCAGTACTTC.

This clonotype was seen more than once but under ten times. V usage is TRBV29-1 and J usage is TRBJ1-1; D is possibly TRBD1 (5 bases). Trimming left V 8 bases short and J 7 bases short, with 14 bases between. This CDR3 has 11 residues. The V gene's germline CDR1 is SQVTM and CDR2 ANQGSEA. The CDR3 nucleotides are TGCAGCACGGGGCAGTTACTTGAAGCTTTCTTT. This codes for CSTGQLLEAFF. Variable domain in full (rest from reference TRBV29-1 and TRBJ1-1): SAVISQKPSRDICQRGTSLTIQCQVDSQVTMMFWYRQQPGQSLTLIATANQGSEATYESGFVIDKFPISRPNLTFSTLTVSNMSPEDSSIYLCSTGQLLEAFFGQGTRLTVV.

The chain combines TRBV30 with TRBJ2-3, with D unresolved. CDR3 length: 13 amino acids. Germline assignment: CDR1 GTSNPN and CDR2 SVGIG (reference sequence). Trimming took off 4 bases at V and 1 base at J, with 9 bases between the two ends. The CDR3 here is CAWNFWGTDTQYF. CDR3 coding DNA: TGTGCCTGGAACTTCTGGGGCACAGATACGCAGTATTTT.

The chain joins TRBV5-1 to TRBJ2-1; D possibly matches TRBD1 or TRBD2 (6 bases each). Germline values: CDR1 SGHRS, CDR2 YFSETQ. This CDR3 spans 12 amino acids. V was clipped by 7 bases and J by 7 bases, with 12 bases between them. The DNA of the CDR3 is TGCGCCAGCTCGTGGGGGGCGAATGAGCAGTTCTTC. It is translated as CASSWGANEQFF.

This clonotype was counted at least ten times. The CDR3 is CSARDPTEGLYEQYF. The DNA for the CDR3 is TGCAGTGCTAGAGACCCGACGGAGGGCCTCTACGAGCAGTACTTC. The chain employs TRBV20-1 and TRBJ2-7, with D perhaps matching TRBD2 (6 bases). V was shortened by 0 bases and J by 3 bases, with 15 bases between the two germline ends. CDR3 length: 15 residues. CDR1 DFQATT and CDR2 SNEGSKA come from the germline V gene (reference sequence).

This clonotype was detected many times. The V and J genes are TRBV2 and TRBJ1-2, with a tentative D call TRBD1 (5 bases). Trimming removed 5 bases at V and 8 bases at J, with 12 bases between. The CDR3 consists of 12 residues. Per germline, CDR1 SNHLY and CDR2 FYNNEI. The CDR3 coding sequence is TGTGCCAGCAGTCTTCAGGGATTCGGCTACACCTTC. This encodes CASSLQGFGYTF.

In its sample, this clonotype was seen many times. CDR3 amino acids: CASSLVGNEQFF. CDR3 bases: TGTGCCAGCAGCTTAGTGGGGAATGAGCAGTTCTTC. This chain links TRBV11-2 with TRBJ2-1, with unresolved D. The germline V gene encodes CDR1 SGHAT and CDR2 FQNNGV. Between the trimmed V and J ends, which lost 1 base and 7 bases, there was a span of 5 bases. CDR3 length: 12 amino acids.

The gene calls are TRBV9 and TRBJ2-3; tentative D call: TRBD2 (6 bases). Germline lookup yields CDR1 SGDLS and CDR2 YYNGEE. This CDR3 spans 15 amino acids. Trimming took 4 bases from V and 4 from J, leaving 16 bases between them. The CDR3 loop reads CASSPTSSSADTQYF. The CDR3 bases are TGTGCCAGCAGCCCTACCAGTTCTAGCGCAGATACGCAGTATTTT.

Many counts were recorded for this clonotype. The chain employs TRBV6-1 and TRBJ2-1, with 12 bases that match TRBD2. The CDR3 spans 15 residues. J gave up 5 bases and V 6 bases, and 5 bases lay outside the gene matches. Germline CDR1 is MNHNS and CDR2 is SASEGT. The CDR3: CASRGGLAGNNEQFF. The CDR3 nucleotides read TGTGCCAGCAGGGGCGGACTAGCGGGGAACAATGAGCAGTTCTTC.

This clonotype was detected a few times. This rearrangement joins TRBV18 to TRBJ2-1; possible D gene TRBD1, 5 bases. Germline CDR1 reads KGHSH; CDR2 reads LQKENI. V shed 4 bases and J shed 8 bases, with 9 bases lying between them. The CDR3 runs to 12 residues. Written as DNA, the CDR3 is TGTGCCAGCTCACTTCAGGGATATGAGCAGTTCTTC. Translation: CASSLQGYEQFF. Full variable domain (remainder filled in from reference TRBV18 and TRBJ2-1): NAGVMQNPRHLVRRRGQEARLRCSPMKGHSHVYWYRQLPEEGLKFMVYLQKENIIDESGMPKERFSAEFPKEGPSILRIQQVVRGDSAAYFCASSLQGYEQFFGPGTRLTVL.